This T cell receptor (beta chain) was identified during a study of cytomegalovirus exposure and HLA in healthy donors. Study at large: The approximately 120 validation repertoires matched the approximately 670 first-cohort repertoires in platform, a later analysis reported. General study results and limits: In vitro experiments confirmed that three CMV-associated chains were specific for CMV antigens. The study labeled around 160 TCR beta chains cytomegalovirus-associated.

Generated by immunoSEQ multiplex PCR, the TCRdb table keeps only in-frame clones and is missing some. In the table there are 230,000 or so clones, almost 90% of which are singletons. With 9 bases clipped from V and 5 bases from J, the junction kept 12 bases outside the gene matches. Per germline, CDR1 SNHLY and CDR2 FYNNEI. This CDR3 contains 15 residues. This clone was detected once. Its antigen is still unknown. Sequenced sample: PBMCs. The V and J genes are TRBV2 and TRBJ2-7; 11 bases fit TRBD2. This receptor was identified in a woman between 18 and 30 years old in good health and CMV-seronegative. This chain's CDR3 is CASIPTSGSYDEQYF. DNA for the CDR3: TGTGCCAGTATACCAACTAGCGGGAGTTACGACGAGCAGTACTTC.